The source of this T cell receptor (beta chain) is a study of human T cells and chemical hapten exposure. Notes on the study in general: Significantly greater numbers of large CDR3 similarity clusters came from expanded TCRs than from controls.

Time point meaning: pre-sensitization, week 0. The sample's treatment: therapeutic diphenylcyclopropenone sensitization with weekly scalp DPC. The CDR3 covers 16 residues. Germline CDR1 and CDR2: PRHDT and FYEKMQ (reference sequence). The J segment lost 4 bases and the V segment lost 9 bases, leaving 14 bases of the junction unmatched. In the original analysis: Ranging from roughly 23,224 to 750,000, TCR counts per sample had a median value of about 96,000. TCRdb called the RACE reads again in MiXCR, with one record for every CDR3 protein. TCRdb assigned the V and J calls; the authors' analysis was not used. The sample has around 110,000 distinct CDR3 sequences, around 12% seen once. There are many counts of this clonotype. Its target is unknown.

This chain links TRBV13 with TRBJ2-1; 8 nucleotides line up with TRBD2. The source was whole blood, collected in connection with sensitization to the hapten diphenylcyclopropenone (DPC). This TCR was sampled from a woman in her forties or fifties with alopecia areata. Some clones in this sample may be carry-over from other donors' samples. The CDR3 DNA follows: TGTGCCAGGGGGGGCCCTAGCGGGCCTCCTTACAATGAGCAGTTCTTC. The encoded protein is CARGGPSGPPYNEQFF.